This T cell receptor beta chain comes out of a study of technical replicates of blood from a handful of donors. TCRdb's copy holds only in-frame clones and misses some; the assay was immunoSEQ multiplex PCR. The table lists fewer than 90,000 clones, 94% of them singletons, with 0.25% in the top ten. CDR3 length: 13 residues. CDR1 GTSNPN and CDR2 SVGIG come from the germline V gene (reference sequence). Trimming took off 3 bases at V and 6 bases at J, with 11 bases between the two ends. The sequence was obtained from a human donor in good health. Sequencing was carried out using T cells isolated from PBMCs. This chain joins TRBV30 and TRBJ1-4; D is unclear. DNA of the CDR3: TGTGCCTGGAGCTGGGCCTATGATGAAAAACTGTTTTTT. Its protein product is CAWSWAYDEKLFF.